A selection of T cell receptor beta chains follows, all from one sample in a study of PD-1 blockade in classical Hodgkin lymphoma. TCRdb keeps only in-frame clones here, not all; method: immunoSEQ multiplex PCR. The top ten clones hold over 2.5% of a sample with some 70,000 clones, roughly 93% of them seen once. Sequenced sample: peripheral blood mononuclear cells (PBMCs). These receptors were collected from a human donor with classical Hodgkin lymphoma. CDR3s include the opening cysteine and the closing phenylalanine or tryptophan. The D gene is left open where the match is weak. Part of the rows lack a size; the others show once, few, many or a class for expanded clones.

d_call,clone_size,j_call,v_call,cdr3_aa,cdr3_nt
-,-,TRBJ2-5,TRBV5-5,CASSLEHLETQYF,TGTGCCAGCAGCTTGGAGCATCTAGAGACCCAGTACTTC
TRBD2,-,TRBJ2-3,TRBV28,CASSPLAGGFLRTTDTQYF,TGTGCCAGCAGTCCACTAGCGGGAGGTTTCTTGCGCACCACAGATACGCAGTATTTT
-,-,TRBJ1-3,TRBV4-3,CASSQDPPGGWGNTIYF,TGCGCCAGCAGCCAAGATCCCCCAGGCGGGTGGGGAAACACCATATATTTT
-,-,TRBJ2-1,TRBV27,CASSPRFSGSYNEQFF,TGTGCCAGCAGTCCCCGATTTAGCGGATCCTACAATGAGCAGTTCTTC
TRBD1,-,TRBJ1-1,TRBV19,CASSHDPTGARNTEAFF,TGTGCCAGTAGCCACGATCCGACAGGGGCGAGAAACACTGAAGCTTTCTTT
-,-,TRBJ1-3,TRBV2,CASSEGGALRGNTIYF,TGTGCCAGCAGTGAAGGCGGGGCCTTAAGAGGAAACACCATATATTTT
-,-,TRBJ2-3,TRBV5-8,CASSRGTDYTDTQYF,TGTGCCAGCAGCCGAGGGACTGACTACACAGATACGCAGTATTTT
TRBD1,-,TRBJ1-1,TRBV5-3,CARSTTRQGEMENTEAFF,TGTGCCAGAAGCACTACCCGACAGGGGGAGATGGAGAACACTGAAGCTTTCTTT
TRBD2,-,TRBJ2-5,TRBV7-3,CASSLYGGMETQYF,TGTGCCAGCAGCTTATACGGGGGGATGGAGACCCAGTACTTC
TRBD1,-,TRBJ1-1,TRBV28,CASSPPTGDERAFF,TGTGCCAGCAGTCCGCCGACAGGGGACGAGCGAGCTTTCTTT
-,-,TRBJ1-1,TRBV25-1,CASSEQGRTEAFF,TGTGCCAGCAGTGAACAGGGAAGGACTGAAGCTTTCTTT
TRBD1,-,TRBJ2-7,TRBV14,CASSPYRRGTGRSYEQYF,TGTGCCAGCAGCCCATACAGAAGGGGGACAGGACGCTCCTACGAGCAGTACTTC
TRBD1,once,TRBJ1-3,TRBV7-2,CASSSGGQGPNTIYF,TGTGCCAGCAGCTCAGGGGGACAGGGCCCAAACACCATATATTTT
TRBD1,-,TRBJ2-7,TRBV18,CASSPPTGEYEQYF,TGTGCCAGCTCACCACCTACAGGGGAGTACGAGCAGTACTTC
TRBD1,-,TRBJ1-3,TRBV5-1,CASSLDGQAGNTIYF,TGCGCCAGCAGCTTGGACGGACAGGCTGGAAACACCATATATTTT
-,once,TRBJ1-2,TRBV30,CAWSVYPPGFEGYTF,TGTGCCTGGAGCGTTTATCCCCCAGGGTTCGAAGGCTACACCTTC
-,-,TRBJ2-7,TRBV5-1,CASSFTDYEQYF,TGCGCCAGCAGCTTTACGGACTACGAGCAGTACTTC
-,once,TRBJ1-1,TRBV11-2,CASTLRRVGDAEAFF,TGTGCCAGCACCCTAAGGAGGGTAGGTGACGCTGAAGCTTTCTTT
TRBD2,-,TRBJ2-5,TRBV5-4,CASSWTSEETQYF,TGTGCCAGCAGCTGGACTAGTGAAGAGACCCAGTACTTC
-,-,TRBJ1-1,TRBV7-2,CASSLVAPGFSLNTEAFF,TGTGCCAGCAGCTTAGTAGCCCCGGGGTTCTCCTTGAACACTGAAGCTTTCTTT
TRBD1,-,TRBJ2-3,TRBV6-4,CASSTSGGADTQYF,TGTGCCAGCAGTACATCAGGGGGAGCAGATACGCAGTATTTT
-,-,TRBJ1-1,TRBV18,CASQMTAKNTEAFF,TGTGCCAGCCAGATGACAGCTAAGAACACTGAAGCTTTCTTT
TRBD1,-,TRBJ1-2,TRBV28,CASSSVGTDNYGYTF,TGTGCCAGCAGTTCGGTCGGGACAGATAACTATGGCTACACCTTC
-,-,TRBJ1-1,TRBV7-2,CASSLRTDTEAFF,TGTGCCAGCAGCTTAAGGACTGACACTGAAGCTTTCTTT
TRBD2,-,TRBJ2-7,TRBV7-9,CASRDSGGTYEQYF,TGTGCCAGCAGGGACAGCGGGGGAACCTACGAGCAGTACTTC
-,-,TRBJ1-6,TRBV9,CASRGIRGDSPLHF,TGTGCCAGCCGGGGGATAAGGGGAGATTCACCCCTCCACTTT
TRBD1,-,TRBJ1-2,TRBV7-9,CASSPWTGGGYTF,TGTGCCAGCAGCCCTTGGACAGGGGGTGGCTACACCTTC